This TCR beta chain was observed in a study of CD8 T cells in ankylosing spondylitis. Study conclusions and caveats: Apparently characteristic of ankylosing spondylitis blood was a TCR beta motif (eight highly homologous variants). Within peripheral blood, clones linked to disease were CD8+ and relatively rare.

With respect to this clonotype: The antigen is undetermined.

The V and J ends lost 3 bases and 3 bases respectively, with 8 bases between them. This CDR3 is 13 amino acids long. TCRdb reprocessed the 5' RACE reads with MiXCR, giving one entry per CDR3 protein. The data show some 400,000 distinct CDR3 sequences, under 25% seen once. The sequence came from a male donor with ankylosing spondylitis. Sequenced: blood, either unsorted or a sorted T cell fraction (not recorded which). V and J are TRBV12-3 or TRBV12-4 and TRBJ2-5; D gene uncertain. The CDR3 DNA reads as TGTGCCAGCAGTTTCTTTTTCAAAGAGACCCAGTACTTC. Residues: CASSFFFKETQYF.